This T cell receptor beta chain was captured in a study of cytomegalovirus exposure and HLA in healthy donors. This CDR3 comprises 13 residues. Trimming removed 6 bases from V and 3 bases from J; junction bases left unmatched: 7. Germline CDR1 and CDR2: SQVTM and ANQGSEA. This clone was seen a single time. No antigen is known for it. At collection, donors were nominally healthy, but unrecorded immune exposures were probable. PCR amplification relied on 60 Vbeta primers (plus 13 Jbeta primers). TCRdb keeps only in-frame clones here, not all; method: immunoSEQ multiplex PCR. Here the sample spans about 120,000 clones, 75% to 80% being singletons. The study's findings and limits: With high specificity and sensitivity, the classifier reportedly diagnosed cytomegalovirus status. One variant, a missense change in DCLRE1C, was linked in a later analysis to TCR beta V- and J-gene trimming. Across donors, sequencing depth was assumed by presence/absence analyses to be roughly uniform.

V usage is TRBV29-1 and J usage is TRBJ2-5; 7 positions match TRBD1. This TCR derives from a woman between 35 and 50 years old in good health and CMV-seronegative. What was sequenced was PBMCs. Written as DNA, the CDR3 is TGCAGCGTACCCGGGACAGATGAAGAGACCCAGTACTTC. As protein: CSVPGTDEETQYF.